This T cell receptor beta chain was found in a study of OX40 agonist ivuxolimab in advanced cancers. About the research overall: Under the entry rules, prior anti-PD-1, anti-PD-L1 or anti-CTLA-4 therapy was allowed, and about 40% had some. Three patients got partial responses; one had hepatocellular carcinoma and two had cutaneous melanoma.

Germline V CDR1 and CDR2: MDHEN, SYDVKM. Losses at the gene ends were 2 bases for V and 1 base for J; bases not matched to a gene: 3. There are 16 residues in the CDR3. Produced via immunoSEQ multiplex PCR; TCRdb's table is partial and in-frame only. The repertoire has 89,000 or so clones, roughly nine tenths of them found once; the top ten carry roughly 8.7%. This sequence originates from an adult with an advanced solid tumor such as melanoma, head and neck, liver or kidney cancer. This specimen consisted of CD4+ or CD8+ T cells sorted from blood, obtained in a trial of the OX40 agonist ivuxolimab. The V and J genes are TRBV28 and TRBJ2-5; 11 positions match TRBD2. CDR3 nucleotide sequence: TGTGCCAGCAGTTTAAGACTAGCGGGAACCCAAGAGACCCAGTACTTC. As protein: CASSLRLAGTQETQYF.